The 27 T cell receptor beta chains below were found in one sample sequenced in a study of blood T cell repertoires in COVID-19. The protocol was immunoSEQ multiplex PCR, while the TCRdb copy is restricted to in-frame clones and leaves out a portion. The sample shows a few hundred thousand clones, about 90% of them seen only once. The sequenced sample consisted of PBMCs or T cells enriched from blood (not recorded which). The receptor set was obtained from a woman under 40 who had been exposed to COVID-19.

The V gene is TRBV19, the J gene TRBJ2-7; D not resolved. Trimming cost V 7 bases and J 0 bases, with 7 bases left between them. There are 12 residues in the CDR3. Germline V CDR1 and CDR2: LNHDA, SQIVND (reference sequence). CDR3 region: CASTSSSYEQYF. The CDR3 DNA reads TGTGCCAGTACCTCGAGCTCCTACGAGCAGTACTTC.

The rearrangement uses TRBV19 and TRBJ2-1; 7 bases match TRBD1. The V gene's germline CDR1 is LNHDA and CDR2 SQIVND (reference sequence). This CDR3 comprises 14 residues. The V and J ends lost 6 bases and 7 bases, in that order; junction bases with no gene match: 9. The CDR3 here is CASSGQVGRNEQFF. The DNA for the CDR3 is TGTGCCAGTAGCGGACAGGTTGGGCGTAATGAGCAGTTCTTC.

This chain joins TRBV7-8 and TRBJ2-7; 8 positions match TRBD1. The V segment lost 5 bases and the J segment 7 bases; nucleotides outside the gene matches: 16. This CDR3 has 16 residues. Germline CDR1 SGHVS, CDR2 FQNEAQ. The CDR3 here is CASSPLSGTGTREQYF. CDR3 in DNA: TGTGCCAGCAGCCCACTCTCCGGGACAGGTACCCGAGAGCAGTACTTC. Full variable domain (remainder filled in from reference TRBV7-8 and TRBJ2-7): GAGVSQSPRYKVAKRGQDVALRCDPISGHVSLFWYQQALGQGPEFLTYFQNEAQLDKSGLPSDRFFAERPEGSVSTLKIQRTQQEDSAVYLCASSPLSGTGTREQYFGPGTRLTVT.

The chain couples TRBV5-4 to TRBJ2-3; 10 bases are a match to TRBD2. V lost 1 base and J lost 5; bases outside the gene matches: 4. The CDR3 runs 15 residues. Germline-derived CDR1 and CDR2 are SGHNT and YYREEE (reference sequence). This CDR3 is CASSLRLAGEDTQYF. As DNA, the CDR3 is TGTGCCAGCAGCTTGAGGCTAGCGGGGGAAGATACGCAGTATTTT.

The chain combines TRBV15 with TRBJ2-5, with a possible D match to TRBD2 (5 bases). The CDR3 is 15 residues long. The V end was cut by 0 bases, the J end by 5 bases, with 13 bases between. The germline gives CDR1 LNHNV, CDR2 YYDKDF (reference sequence). The CDR3 loop reads CATSRDRDPGETQYF. CDR3 nucleotides: TGTGCCACCAGCAGAGATCGGGATCCCGGCGAGACCCAGTACTTC.

The chain joins TRBV24-1 to TRBJ1-3, with D unclear. Germline V gives CDR1 KGHDR, CDR2 SFDVKD. The CDR3 has 16 amino acids. V shed 4 bases and J shed 0 bases, with 12 bases lying between them. Here the CDR3 reads CATSDYSVDSGNTIYF. The CDR3, as DNA: TGTGCCACCAGTGACTATTCGGTTGACTCTGGAAACACCATATATTTT.

The chain carries TRBV7-3 and TRBJ2-6; TRBD1 matches at 8 bases. After removal of 2 bases from V and 1 base from J, the junction contained 7 bases not matched to a gene. CDR3 length: 18 amino acids. Germline-derived CDR1 and CDR2 are SGHTA and FQGTGA. CDR3 in DNA: TGTGCCAGCAGCTTAGGGAACAGGGGGTTTTCTGGGGCCAACGTCCTGACTTTC. Residues: CASSLGNRGFSGANVLTF.

The CDR3 nucleotides are TGTGCCACCAGCTGGTTCGGGAGGGATGTCGGGGAGCTGTTTTTT. Translated, it gives CATSWFGRDVGELFF. The V and J genes are TRBV15 and TRBJ2-2; TRBD2 aligns across 8 bases. The CDR3 has 15 residues. The V gene's germline CDR1 is LNHNV and CDR2 YYDKDF (reference sequence). Losses at the gene ends were 5 bases for V and 7 bases for J; bases not matched to a gene: 9.

This chain connects TRBV30 to TRBJ1-2, with 8 positions matching TRBD1. The CDR3 contains 14 residues. CDR1 and CDR2 (germline): GTSNPN, SVGIG (reference sequence). J was trimmed by 4 bases and V by 0 bases; bases with no gene match: 4. CDR3 sequence reads: CAWSVNDRGYGYTF. The CDR3 DNA reads as TGTGCCTGGAGTGTAAACGACAGGGGCTATGGCTACACCTTC.

The chain is built from TRBV29-1 and TRBJ1-5, with 10 positions matching TRBD1. CDR1 and CDR2 from the germline V gene are SQVTM and ANQGSEA. This CDR3 spans 14 amino acids. V shed 5 bases and J 6 bases; nucleotides not matched to a gene: 7. Here the CDR3 DNA reads TGCAGCGTTCAGGGACAGGGGATGGGTCAGCCCCAGCATTTT. Translation: CSVQGQGMGQPQHF.

This clone is a singleton in its sample. The rearrangement links TRBV24-1 to TRBJ1-6, with a possible D match to TRBD1 (5 bases). V was shortened by 4 bases and J by 10 bases, with 13 bases between the two germline ends. CDR3 size: 14 residues. Per germline, CDR1 KGHDR and CDR2 SFDVKD. The chain's CDR3 is CATSDRDRGSPLHF. The CDR3 DNA sequence: TGTGCCACCAGTGACCGCGACAGAGGATCACCCCTCCACTTT.

This chain links TRBV3-1 (or the pseudogene TRBV3-2) with TRBJ2-3, with TRBD1 matching over 9 bases. Germline trimming cut 1 base from V and 6 bases from J; bases unmatched to any gene: 8. Germline lookup yields CDR1 LGHDT and CDR2 YNNKEL (reference sequence). The CDR3 covers 16 residues. Here the CDR3 DNA reads TGTGCCAGCAGCCAAGTATCCGGGACAGGGTCCGATACGCAGTATTTT. As protein: CASSQVSGTGSDTQYF.

The V and J genes are TRBV6-2 or TRBV6-3 and TRBJ2-2; tentatively, D is TRBD2 (5 bases). This CDR3 comprises 17 residues. CDR1 is MNHEY and CDR2 is SVGEGT in the germline V gene. V lost 4 bases to trimming and J lost 3 bases, with 18 bases between them. The CDR3, as DNA: TGTGCCAGCAGTTTAAGTGGACTCCATCTCGACACCGGGGAGCTGTTTTTT. Protein sequence: CASSLSGLHLDTGELFF.

The rearrangement joins TRBV15 to TRBJ2-3; 7 nucleotides align to TRBD1. J lost 0 bases, V lost 1 base, and 7 bases had no gene match. Germline CDR1 LNHNV, CDR2 YYDKDF (reference sequence). The CDR3 covers 17 residues. In nucleotides, the CDR3 is TGTGCCACCAGCAGAGCGTTGGGGACAGCTAGCACAGATACGCAGTATTTT. Amino acid sequence: CATSRALGTASTDTQYF.

V and J are TRBV28 and TRBJ2-3; D gene unclear. This CDR3 comprises 15 residues. Looked up from germline, CDR1 is MDHEN and CDR2 is SYDVKM. The V gene lost 5 bases and the J gene lost 3 bases, with 15 bases spanning the gap. The CDR3 region has the DNA TGTGCCAGCAGTCCCCCTCGGTCCCTTACAGATACGCAGTATTTT. It specifies CASSPPRSLTDTQYF. Supplemented by reference TRBV28 and TRBJ2-3, the full variable domain reads DVKVTQSSRYLVKRTGEKVFLECVQDMDHENMFWYRQDPGLGLRLIYFSYDVKMKEKGDIPEGYSVSREKKERFSLILESASTNQTSMYLCASSPPRSLTDTQYFGPGTRLTVL.

This rearrangement joins TRBV6-4 to TRBJ2-6, with 8 positions matching TRBD1. CDR3 length: 18 amino acids. The ends lost 8 bases at V and 0 bases at J; junction bases unmatched: 12. CDR1 is MRHNA and CDR2 is SNTAGT in the germline V gene. The CDR3 sequence is CASGTGQASSSGANVLTF. DNA of the CDR3: TGTGCCAGCGGTACGGGACAGGCCAGTAGCTCTGGGGCCAACGTCCTGACTTTC.

V usage is TRBV6-5 and J usage is TRBJ2-3; tentative D call: TRBD2 (5 bases). V was trimmed by 6 bases and J by 0 bases, leaving 10 bases between them. Germline CDR1 and CDR2: MNHEY and SVGAGI. CDR3 length: 14 residues. The CDR3 DNA follows: TGTGCCAGCAGGCAGACTACTAGCACAGATACGCAGTATTTT. This translates into CASRQTTSTDTQYF.

The chain has TRBV7-3 and TRBJ2-3, with 8 positions matching TRBD2. Germline CDR1 and CDR2: SGHTA and FQGTGA. This CDR3 comprises 14 residues. The trim removed 5 bases at V and 1 base at J, leaving 2 bases unmatched. The CDR3, as DNA: TGTGCCAGCAGCCGGGGACTAGGCACAGATACGCAGTATTTT. Its translation is CASSRGLGTDTQYF. Using reference TRBV7-3 and TRBJ2-3 for the parts outside the CDR3, the full variable domain is GAGVSQTPSNKVTEKGKYVELRCDPISGHTALYWYRQSLGQGPEFLIYFQGTGAADDSGLPNDRFFAVRPEGSVSTLKIQRTERGDSAVYLCASSRGLGTDTQYFGPGTRLTVL.

This clone has only one observation. The rearrangement joins TRBV3-1 (or the pseudogene TRBV3-2) to TRBJ2-1, with TRBD2 matching 15 bases. Trimming at V came to 4 bases and at J to 7 bases, leaving 5 bases not matched to a gene. Germline CDR1 and CDR2: LGHDT and YNNKEL (reference sequence). This CDR3 region has 16 residues. The CDR3 loop is CASSPRTSGRVNEQFF. In DNA, the CDR3 is TGTGCCAGCAGCCCCCGGACTAGCGGGAGGGTTAATGAGCAGTTCTTC.

The J gene is TRBJ2-5, the V gene TRBV28; 9 nucleotides agree with TRBD2. The CDR3 spans 17 residues. From germline, CDR1 is MDHEN and CDR2 SYDVKM. V lost 1 base to trimming and J lost 5 bases; unmatched junction nucleotides: 11. CDR3 amino acids: CASSLSPSGALRETQYF. The CDR3 DNA reads TGTGCCAGCAGTTTATCCCCTAGCGGGGCCCTCCGGGAGACCCAGTACTTC. Filled out from reference TRBV28 and TRBJ2-5, the complete variable domain reads DVKVTQSSRYLVKRTGEKVFLECVQDMDHENMFWYRQDPGLGLRLIYFSYDVKMKEKGDIPEGYSVSREKKERFSLILESASTNQTSMYLCASSLSPSGALRETQYFGPGTRLLVL.

The gene calls are TRBV7-8 and TRBJ2-1, with unresolved D. Germline V gene data show CDR1 as SGHVS and CDR2 as FQNEAQ. The germline V and J ends were trimmed by 5 bases and 8 bases, with 10 bases remaining between them. The length of the CDR3 is 12 residues. This chain's CDR3 is CASSLYGDEQFF. As DNA, the CDR3 is TGTGCCAGCAGCCTCTATGGAGATGAGCAGTTCTTC.

This clone was observed a few times. V and J are TRBV10-3 and TRBJ1-1, with D maybe TRBD1 (5 bases). The CDR3 sequence is 14 residues long. Looked up from germline, CDR1 is ENHRY and CDR2 is SYGVKD. Trimming removed 9 bases at V and 5 bases at J, with 19 bases between. CDR3 in DNA: TGTGCCATATACTCAGGGCTCCGGGGGACTGAAGCTTTCTTT. This gives the protein CAIYSGLRGTEAFF.

This sequence joins TRBV27 and TRBJ2-7; TRBD2 is a possible D gene (6 bases). Looked up from germline, CDR1 is MNHEY and CDR2 is SMNVEV (reference sequence). Trimming took off 8 bases at V and 1 base at J, with 21 bases between the two ends. CDR3 size: 16 residues. CDR3 loop: CASAYGGAGTSYEQYF. The CDR3 DNA reads TGTGCCAGCGCCTACGGCGGGGCAGGCACATCCTACGAGCAGTACTTC.

A few counts support this clone. V gene TRBV2 combines with J gene TRBJ2-1; 7 nucleotides agree with TRBD1. J lost 7 bases, V lost 5 bases, and 8 bases had no gene match. The germline gives CDR1 SNHLY, CDR2 FYNNEI. The CDR3 length is 14 residues. The CDR3 here is CASSRSQGKNEQFF. In DNA, the CDR3 is TGTGCCAGCAGTCGATCACAGGGGAAGAATGAGCAGTTCTTC.

The chain couples TRBV24-1 to TRBJ1-2, with 8 bases aligning to TRBD1. J lost 7 bases, V lost 3 bases, and 6 bases had no gene match. The CDR3 contains 14 residues. From germline, CDR1 is KGHDR and CDR2 SFDVKD. This CDR3 reads CATSDPGGAGGYTF. Written as DNA, the CDR3 is TGTGCCACCAGTGATCCAGGGGGCGCCGGTGGCTACACCTTC.

V gene TRBV7-3 combines with J gene TRBJ2-1, with D tentatively TRBD2 (6 bases). This CDR3 is built from 16 residues. Germline V gene sequence: CDR1 SGHTA, CDR2 FQGTGA. V lost 6 bases and J 6 bases, leaving 21 bases between the germline ends. The CDR3 bases are TGTGCCAGCAGTCCGATGGAGGGAGGTTTAGGCAATGAGCAGTTCTTC. This encodes CASSPMEGGLGNEQFF.

The chain couples TRBV5-1 to TRBJ1-1, with 11 bases lining up with TRBD1. Germline assignment: CDR1 SGHRS and CDR2 YFSETQ. Trimming at V came to 2 bases and at J to 1 base, leaving 7 bases not matched to a gene. The CDR3 consists of 17 residues. The CDR3 DNA is TGCGCCAGCAGCTTTTCGGGACAGGGGGTACGGAACACTGAAGCTTTCTTT. Translation: CASSFSGQGVRNTEAFF. The complete variable domain, with remaining parts taken from reference TRBV5-1 and TRBJ1-1, reads KAGVTQTPRYLIKTRGQQVTLSCSPISGHRSVSWYQQTPGQGLQFLFEYFSETQRNKGNFPGRFSGRQFSNSRSEMNVSTLELGDSALYLCASSFSGQGVRNTEAFFGQGTRLTVV.